This TCR beta chain was identified in a study of cytomegalovirus exposure and HLA in healthy donors. The CDR3 runs 13 residues. Germline V gene lookup returns CDR1 SQVTM and CDR2 ANQGSEA. J was trimmed by 2 bases and V by 7 bases; bases with no gene match: 8. Findings and limits, study-wide: Roughly uniform depth of sequencing across donors was assumed in presence/absence analyses.

The PCR ran on 60 Vbeta and 13 Jbeta primers. This table comes from immunoSEQ multiplex PCR, and its TCRdb copy is limited to in-frame clones, with some not included. The sample holds under 100,000 clones, around 78% seen once. Everyone who donated was a healthy bone marrow donor. As regards this clone: As yet, its antigen is unknown.

The gene calls are TRBV29-1 and TRBJ2-7; TRBD2 matches at 7 bases. The sample comprised PBMCs. The receptor was derived from a man between 18 and 29 years old in good health and CMV-seropositive. The CDR3 region is CSATRTSTYEQYF. As DNA, the CDR3 is TGCAGCGCCACCAGGACTAGTACCTACGAGCAGTACTTC.